This TCR beta chain was identified during a study of CD8+CD57+ T cells in acquired aplastic anemia. CDR3 and TCR beta VDJ profiling relied on genomic DNA as the template. MiXCR, run by TCRdb on the reads, gives a single entry per CDR3 protein. The sample has about 150,000 distinct CDR3 sequences, approximately 52% seen once. The CDR3 consists of 13 residues. CDR1 and CDR2 (germline): DFQATT, SNEGSKA (reference sequence). Trimming took off 3 bases at V and 2 bases at J, with 10 bases between the two ends. Sequenced patients had shown CD8+CD57+ cell expansion by flow cytometry. The TCR comes from a human donor with aplastic anemia. V gene TRBV20-1 combines with J gene TRBJ1-2; D unresolved. Sequencing was carried out using sorted CD4+, CD8+, or CD8+CD57+ T cells (not recorded which) from PBMCs. The CDR3, as DNA: TGCAGTGCTAGGAGGATGGGAAACTATGGCTACACCTTC. Protein: CSARRMGNYGYTF.